This passage covers 5 T cell receptor beta chains from one sample sequenced in a study of CD8+CD57+ T cells in acquired aplastic anemia. Patients included in sequencing had previously demonstrated CD8+CD57+ cell expansion by flow cytometry. According to the study, genomic DNA was the template for TCR beta VDJ and CDR3 profiling. One entry per CDR3 protein, called by TCRdb with MiXCR from the reads. The sample contains fewer than 200,000 distinct CDR3 sequences, 71% of which appear only once. The sequenced material came from sorted CD4+, CD8+, or CD8+CD57+ T cells (not recorded which) from PBMCs. The source is a human donor with aplastic anemia.

The chain employs TRBV9 and TRBJ2-1; 7 bases match TRBD2. Trimming removed 0 bases from V and 8 bases from J; junction bases left unmatched: 2. Germline V gives CDR1 SGDLS, CDR2 YYNGEE. The CDR3 has 13 amino acids. The CDR3 DNA reads TGTGCCAGCAGCGTAGAAGGGAGGGATGAGCAGTTCTTC. Translation gives CASSVEGRDEQFF.

This chain uses TRBV7-9 with TRBJ2-6, with 7 bases fitting TRBD1. V gave up 5 bases and J gave up 0 bases; unmatched junction bases: 10. CDR1 is SEHNR, CDR2 FQNEAQ, per germline (reference sequence). CDR3 size: 18 residues. The CDR3 coding sequence is TGTGCCAGCAGCCCTAGGACAGGTTGGAACTCTGGGGCCAACGTCCTGACTTTC. This encodes CASSPRTGWNSGANVLTF.

This clonotype was seen repeatedly, ten times or more. The chain employs TRBV6-2 or TRBV6-3 and TRBJ2-7; 11 nucleotides align to TRBD1. Trimming at V came to 10 bases and at J to 5 bases, leaving 13 bases not matched to a gene. Germline loops: CDR1 MNHEY, CDR2 SVGEGT. This CDR3 contains 15 residues. The CDR3 loop is CATVPGQGDVHEQYF. CDR3 DNA: TGTGCCACGGTCCCGGGACAGGGGGATGTCCACGAGCAGTACTTC.

This chain connects TRBV7-2 to TRBJ2-1; D is undetermined. V lost 8 bases to trimming and J lost 0 bases, with 14 bases between them. Germline V gene lookup returns CDR1 SGHTA and CDR2 FQGNSA. This CDR3 has 15 amino acids. CDR3 sequence: CASWKASYSYNEQFF. The DNA for the CDR3 is TGTGCCAGCTGGAAAGCCAGCTACTCCTACAATGAGCAGTTCTTC.

This sequence joins TRBV24-1 and TRBJ1-4; no clear D gene. The CDR3 spans 13 residues. Deletions cut 3 bases from V and 7 bases from J, with 8 bases between. In germline, CDR1 is KGHDR, CDR2 SFDVKD. CDR3 DNA sequence: TGTGCCACCAGTGATGGAGGATCTGAAAAACTGTTTTTT. Protein: CATSDGGSEKLFF.